This paragraph covers one T cell receptor beta chain sequence. Antigen: not known. The data derive from a study of OX40 agonist ivuxolimab in advanced cancers. Looking at the study overall: All patients had ivuxolimab intravenously every 2 weeks at 0.01 to 10 mg/kg. Hepatocellular carcinoma, melanoma, renal cell or head and neck cancer affected the dose-escalation patients.

Study-level points and caveats: Dose levels from 0.1 to 3.0 mg/kg saw CD4+ and CD8+ blood T cells expand clonally by week 6. There were, on average, more expanded clones in CD8+ T cells than in CD4+.

Libraries were prepared by immunoSEQ multiplex PCR; TCRdb keeps only in-frame clonotypes and omits some of them. The profile covers approximately 100,000 clones, with 70% to 90% appearing a single time and roughly 0.77% taken by the ten largest. CDR3 length: 15 residues. V gave up 0 bases and J gave up 4 bases; unmatched junction bases: 4. Germline V gives CDR1 SGHNT, CDR2 YYREEE (reference sequence). This material consisted of CD4+ or CD8+ T cells sorted from blood, taken in a trial of the OX40 agonist ivuxolimab. The origin of this receptor is an adult with an advanced solid tumor such as melanoma, head and neck, liver or kidney cancer. The rearrangement uses TRBV5-4 and TRBJ2-7, with 10 positions matching TRBD1. The chain's CDR3 is CASSLGGQGWYEQYF. In nucleotides, the CDR3 is TGTGCCAGCAGCTTGGGGGGACAGGGGTGGTACGAGCAGTACTTC.